This T cell receptor beta chain stems from a study of cytomegalovirus exposure and HLA in healthy donors. Study-wide background: Among the 398 donors who were genotyped, 81% fell in the genetic ancestry cluster that is associated with self-reported Caucasian donors. General study findings and limits: Specific recognition of CMV antigens was confirmed in vitro for a few chains (all CMV-associated).

This clone was seen once. Its antigen is still unknown. It was with 60 Vbeta and 13 Jbeta primers that the PCR ran. Profiling relied on immunoSEQ multiplex PCR, and the TCRdb table lists in-frame clones only, not all of them. This table has about 200,000 clones, about 80% appearing once. This CDR3 comprises 14 residues. V lost 9 bases to trimming and J lost 7 bases; unmatched junction nucleotides: 9. The V gene's germline CDR1 is WNHNN and CDR2 SYGVQD (reference sequence). These donors, healthy bone marrow donors, were studied. The V and J genes are TRBV10-1 and TRBJ1-5; 10 bases fit TRBD1. The sequencing sample was made of PBMCs. The TCR was taken from a man in his forties in good health and CMV-seronegative. The CDR3 region has the DNA TGCGCCAGACCGGGACAGGGGAGAAGGCAGCCCCAGCATTTT. Its protein is CARPGQGRRQPQHF.